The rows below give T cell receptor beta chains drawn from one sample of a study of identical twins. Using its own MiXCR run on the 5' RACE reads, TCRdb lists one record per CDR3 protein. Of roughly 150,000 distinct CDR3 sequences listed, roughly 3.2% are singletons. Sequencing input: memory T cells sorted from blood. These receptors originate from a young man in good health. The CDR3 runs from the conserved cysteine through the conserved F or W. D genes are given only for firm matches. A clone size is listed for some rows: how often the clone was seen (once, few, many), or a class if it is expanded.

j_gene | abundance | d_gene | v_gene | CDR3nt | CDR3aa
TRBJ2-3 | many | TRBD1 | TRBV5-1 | TGCGCCAGCAGCTTTTCGGACAGGGAGCCAGATACGCAGTATTTT | CASSFSDREPDTQYF
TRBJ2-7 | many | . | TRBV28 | TGTGCCAGCTCTGGGACTTTTAGCGTCTTC | CASSGTFSVF
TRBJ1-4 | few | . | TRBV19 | TGTGCCAGTACCCTTACGGGCCCCAATGAAAAACTGTTTTTT | CASTLTGPNEKLFF
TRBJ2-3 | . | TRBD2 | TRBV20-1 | TGCAGTGCATTCTTAGCGGGAGGGACCTTTAGCACAGATACGCAGTATTTT | CSAFLAGGTFSTDTQYF
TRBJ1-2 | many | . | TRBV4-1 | TGCGCCAGCAGCGATCCCCCAAGATCAAAAGGGGTTGGCTATGGCTACACCTTC | CASSDPPRSKGVGYGYTF
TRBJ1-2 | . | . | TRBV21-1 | TGTGCCAGCAGCAAAGCGGGTCGAAAGGGGTATGGCTACACCTTC | CASSKAGRKGYGYTF
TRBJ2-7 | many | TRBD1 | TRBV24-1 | TGTGCCACCAGTGATACCAGGGACAGCTCCTACGAGCAGTACTTC | CATSDTRDSSYEQYF
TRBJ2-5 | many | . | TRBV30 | TGTGCCTGGAGAAGGGAGACCCAGTACTTC | CAWRRETQYF
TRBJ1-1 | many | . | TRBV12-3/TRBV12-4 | TGTGCCAGCAAACAGGGTTCTGAAGCTTTCTTT | CASKQGSEAFF
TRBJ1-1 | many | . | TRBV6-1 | TGTGCCAGCAGATTGGGGTGGGGAGCTTTCTTT | CASRLGWGAFF
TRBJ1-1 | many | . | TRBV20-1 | TGCAGTGCTACTATTACTGAAGCTTTCTTT | CSATITEAFF
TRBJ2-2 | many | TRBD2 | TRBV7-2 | TGTGCCAGCAGCTTCAGCGGGAGCGGCACCGGGGAGCTGTTTTTT | CASSFSGSGTGELFF
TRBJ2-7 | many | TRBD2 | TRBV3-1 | TGTGCCAGCAGCCCCGGACTAGTCTACGAGCAGTACTTC | CASSPGLVYEQYF
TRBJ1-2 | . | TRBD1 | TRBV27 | TGTGCCAGCAGCCCCCCATTGGGACAGGGGTATGGCTACACCTTC | CASSPPLGQGYGYTF